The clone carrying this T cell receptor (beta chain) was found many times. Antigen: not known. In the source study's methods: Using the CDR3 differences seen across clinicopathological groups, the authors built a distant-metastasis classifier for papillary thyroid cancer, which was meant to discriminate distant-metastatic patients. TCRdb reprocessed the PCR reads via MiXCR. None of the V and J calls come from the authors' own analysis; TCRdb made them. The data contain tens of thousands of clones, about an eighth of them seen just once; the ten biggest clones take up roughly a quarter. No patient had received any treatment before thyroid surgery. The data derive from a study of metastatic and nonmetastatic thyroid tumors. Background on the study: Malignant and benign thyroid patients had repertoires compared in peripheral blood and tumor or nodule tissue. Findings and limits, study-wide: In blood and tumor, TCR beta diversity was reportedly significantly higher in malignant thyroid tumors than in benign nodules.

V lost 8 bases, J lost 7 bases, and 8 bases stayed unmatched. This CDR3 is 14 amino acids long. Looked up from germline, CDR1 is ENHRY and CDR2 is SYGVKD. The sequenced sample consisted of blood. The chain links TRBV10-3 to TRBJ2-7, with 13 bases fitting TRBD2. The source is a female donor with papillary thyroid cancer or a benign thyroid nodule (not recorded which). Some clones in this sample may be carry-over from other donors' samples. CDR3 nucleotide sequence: TGTGCCATCGGACAGACTAGCGGGAGGAGAGAGCAGTACTTC. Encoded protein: CAIGQTSGRREQYF.